This entry lists 21 T cell receptor beta chains sequenced from one sample in a study of T cells in women clearing cervical HPV infection. Data came from immunoSEQ multiplex PCR; TCRdb stores just in-frame clones and leaves some out. Recorded for this sample: some 31,000 clones. Sequencing was carried out using blood buffy coat. The source of these receptors is a woman between 18 and 75 years old with a cervical HPV16 infection that either progressed to CIN3+ or cleared (not recorded which).

As concerns this clone: The read halts 3 residues ahead of the CDR3 end, with the missing end drawn from the germline J gene. The V and J genes are TRBV20-1 and TRBJ2-5; weak D call: TRBD2 (5 bases). The CDR3 has 13 residues. Trimming left V 1 base short and J 5 bases short, with 11 bases between. Germline V gene sequence: CDR1 DFQATT, CDR2 SNEGSKA (reference sequence). The CDR3 loop is CSARVTGGETQYF. The part of the CDR3 DNA that was read is TGCAGTGCTAGAGTGACTGGCGGGGAGACC.

As regards this clone: The read is 3 residues too short to cover the CDR3 end, so that end is filled in from the germline J gene. The chain recombines TRBV20-1 with TRBJ2-7; tentative D call: TRBD2 (6 bases). The CDR3 is made up of 13 amino acids. Germline V gene data show CDR1 as DFQATT and CDR2 as SNEGSKA (reference sequence). The ends were cut back, 3 bases at V and 2 bases at J, with 11 bases in the middle. CDR3 DNA (partial): TGCAGTGCTAGTTCAGCGGGCGCCTACGAG. Its translation is CSASSAGAYE. The entire CDR3 sequence reads CSASSAGAYEQYF.

In regard to this clone: Read coverage stops 3 residues before the CDR3 terminus; the germline J gene supplies the remainder. The V gene is TRBV7-8, the J gene TRBJ1-6; weak D call: TRBD1 (5 bases). The CDR3 spans 14 residues. Germline CDR1 and CDR2: SGHVS and FQNEAQ. Trimming left V 3 bases short and J 4 bases short, with 7 bases between. The sequenced part of the CDR3 DNA is TGTGCCAGCAGCTTTCAGGGATATAATTCACCC. It yields the protein CASSFQGYNSP. Given in full, the CDR3 is CASSFQGYNSPLHF.

As regards this clone: The read gets to within 3 residues of the CDR3 end, and the germline J gene fills in the rest. The chain is built from TRBV11-2 and TRBJ2-1; 9 nucleotides agree with TRBD2. Germline V gene data show CDR1 as SGHAT and CDR2 as FQNNGV. This CDR3 is 15 amino acids long. V gave up 0 bases and J gave up 9 bases; unmatched junction bases: 6. This CDR3 reads CASSLEAGGMSEQFF. The DNA read from the CDR3 is TGTGCCAGCAGCTTAGAGGCGGGAGGGATGAGTGAG.

A word on this clone: The read ends 3 residues before the CDR3 terminus; that terminus is restored from the germline J gene. The rearrangement uses TRBV20-1 and TRBJ2-3, with 16 bases that match TRBD2. This CDR3 contains 19 residues. Germline-derived CDR1 and CDR2 are DFQATT and SNEGSKA (reference sequence). CDR3 protein: CSARDRRGLAGGPLETQYF. Incomplete CDR3 DNA: TGCAGTGCTAGAGATCGAAGGGGACTAGCGGGAGGGCCCCTGGAGACG.

The sequenced CDR3 bases are TGTGCCAGCAGCCCCGGGGGGGGGACAGATACG. This sequence encodes CASSPGGGTDT. The full CDR3 protein is CASSPGGGTDTQYF. V is TRBV7-6 and J is TRBJ2-3; TRBD2 aligns across 8 bases. The read comes to an end 3 residues before the CDR3 does, leaving the germline J gene to fill in the end. Germline-derived CDR1 and CDR2 are SGHVS and FNYEAQ. CDR3 length equals 14 residues. V trimming: 5 bases; J trimming: 3 bases; junction bases outside the gene matches: 4.

Remarks on this clone: The read falls 3 residues short of the CDR3 end, and the missing part is taken from the germline J gene. The V call is TRBV2, the J call TRBJ2-3; D might be TRBD1 (6 bases). Germline V CDR1 and CDR2: SNHLY, FYNNEI. The CDR3 has 13 residues. The CDR3 sequence is CASSEYEGETQYF. The DNA read from the CDR3 is TGTGCCAGCAGTGAATACGAGGGGGAGACG.

As for this clone: The CDR3 extends 3 residues past the end of the read, so its final part is completed from the germline J gene. This chain connects TRBV20-1 to TRBJ2-2, with unresolved D. V was shortened by 3 bases and J by 0 bases, with 11 bases between the two germline ends. Germline-derived CDR1 and CDR2 are DFQATT and SNEGSKA (reference sequence). The CDR3 runs 15 residues. The sequenced part of the CDR3 DNA is TGCAGTGCTAGCGACACGGCCTCGAACACCGGGGAG. This sequence encodes CSASDTASNTGE. The whole CDR3 reads CSASDTASNTGELFF.

A note on this clone: The read ends 3 residues early relative to the CDR3; the germline J gene fills the gap. V is TRBV6-2 or TRBV6-3 and J is TRBJ2-5; D possibly corresponds to TRBD2 (5 bases). V was shortened by 2 bases and J by 5 bases, with 12 bases between the two germline ends. The CDR3 length is 14 residues. CDR1 and CDR2 (germline): MNHEY, SVGEGT. The DNA read from the CDR3 is TGTGCCAGCAGTTACCCCATCCGCGGGGAGACC. This translates into CASSYPIRGET. The CDR3 in full is CASSYPIRGETQYF.

In the case of this clone: The read gets to within 3 residues of the CDR3 end, and the germline J gene fills in the rest. This chain connects TRBV30 to TRBJ1-3; 9 nucleotides agree with TRBD1. This CDR3 region has 13 residues. V was pared by 8 bases and J by 2 bases, with 4 bases of the junction left unmatched. Germline V gene lookup returns CDR1 GTSNPN and CDR2 SVGIG (reference sequence). The CDR3 is CAKRQGAGNTIYF. Partial CDR3 DNA: TGTGCCAAAAGACAGGGGGCTGGAAACACC.

Comments on this clone: The DNA ends 3 residues before the CDR3 does, and the rest of the CDR3 is filled in from the germline J gene. The rearrangement joins TRBV10-3 to TRBJ1-1; 7 bases line up with TRBD1. Trimming at V came to 6 bases and at J to 5 bases, leaving 3 bases not matched to a gene. Germline-derived CDR1 and CDR2 are ENHRY and SYGVKD. The CDR3 is made up of 12 amino acids. CDR3 bases read: TGTGCCATCAGCGAGGACAGGACTGAA. Translated, it gives CAISEDRTE. The CDR3, in full, reads CAISEDRTEAFF.

To note about this clone: The sequenced fragment ends 3 residues before the CDR3 boundary, so the rest is inferred from the germline J gene. J is TRBJ2-2 and V is TRBV20-1, with D possibly matching TRBD1 (6 bases). V lost 5 bases and J 5 bases, leaving 12 bases between the germline ends. This CDR3 contains 13 residues. Germline V gene sequence: CDR1 DFQATT, CDR2 SNEGSKA (reference sequence). The DNA read from the CDR3 is TGCAGTGCTCGGACAGCGCTAACCGGGGAG. It specifies CSARTALTGE. From start to end, the CDR3 is CSARTALTGELFF.

As for this clone: The read is 3 residues too short to cover the CDR3 end, so that end is filled in from the germline J gene. Different DNA sequences within this sample yield the same CDR3. The chain combines TRBV12-3 or TRBV12-4 with TRBJ2-5; 7 positions match TRBD2. Trimming cost V 3 bases and J 5 bases; bases outside gene matches: 6. The CDR3 loop spans 14 amino acids. The CDR3 DNA, read in part, is TGTGCCAGCAGTTTTGAGGGGCGGGGGGAGACC. Its protein is CASSFEGRGET. From start to end, the CDR3 is CASSFEGRGETQYF.

CDR3 bases read: TGTGCCAGCAGTGGCCGGTCGGGCACTGAA. This codes for CASSGRSGTE. The full-length CDR3 reads as CASSGRSGTEAFF. V is TRBV6-1 and J is TRBJ1-1; D is unresolved. Read coverage stops 3 residues before the CDR3 terminus; the germline J gene supplies the remainder. The V gene lost 4 bases and the J gene lost 4 bases, with 10 bases spanning the gap. This CDR3 is built from 13 residues. Germline assignment: CDR1 MNHNS and CDR2 SASEGT.

Concerning this clone: Read sequence stops 3 residues before the CDR3 end, and the germline J gene provides the missing end. The chain uses TRBV13 and TRBJ1-5, with TRBD1 identical over 8 bases. This CDR3 contains 16 residues. J lost 4 bases, V lost 5 bases, and 10 bases had no gene match. Germline V gene lookup returns CDR1 PRHDT and CDR2 FYEKMQ (reference sequence). The CDR3 sequence: CASSSRQGSLNQPQHF. The sequenced part of the CDR3 DNA is TGTGCCAGCAGCAGTAGACAGGGGTCATTGAATCAGCCC. The variable domain in full, completed from reference TRBV13 and TRBJ1-5, reads AAGVIQSPRHLIKEKRETATLKCYPIPRHDTVYWYQQGPGQDPQFLISFYEKMQSDKGSIPDRFSAQQFSDYHSELNMSSLELGDSALYFCASSSRQGSLNQPQHFGDGTRLSIL.

As concerns this clone: The read comes to an end 3 residues before the CDR3 does, leaving the germline J gene to fill in the end. The chain has TRBV7-8 and TRBJ1-4, with 9 bases aligning to TRBD1. Germline V gene lookup returns CDR1 SGHVS and CDR2 FQNEAQ. This CDR3 contains 13 residues. The sequenced part of the CDR3 DNA is TGTGCCAGCAGCTGGGACAGGGTTTCACCA. Amino acid sequence: CASSWDRVSP. The complete CDR3 reads CASSWDRVSPLFF.

On this clone itself: Read sequence stops 3 residues before the CDR3 end, and the germline J gene provides the missing end. V and J are TRBV5-6 and TRBJ1-6; 7 bases align to TRBD1. The CDR3 contains 14 residues. The J segment lost 7 bases and the V segment lost 2 bases, leaving 3 bases of the junction unmatched. Germline V gene lookup returns CDR1 SGHDT and CDR2 YYEEEE. Incomplete CDR3 DNA: TGTGCCAGCAGCTTTGGACAGGCAAATTCACCC. It specifies CASSFGQANSP. The complete CDR3 reads CASSFGQANSPLHF.

With respect to this clone: The read falls 3 residues short of the CDR3 end, and the missing part is taken from the germline J gene. This chain connects TRBV2 to TRBJ2-3; 9 bases agree with TRBD2. V lost 10 bases and J lost 3; bases outside the gene matches: 8. Germline CDR1 is SNHLY and CDR2 is FYNNEI. There are 14 residues in the CDR3. The DNA read from the CDR3 is TGTGCCACCACCAGGCTAGCGGGGACAGATACG. Encoded protein: CATTRLAGTDT. Given in full, the CDR3 is CATTRLAGTDTQYF.

Comments on this clone: Coverage ceases 3 residues before the CDR3 finishes, and the germline J gene fills in the end. The sample carries other DNA sequences with the same CDR3. The gene calls are TRBV7-8 and TRBJ1-1, with no clear D. Per germline, CDR1 SGHVS and CDR2 FQNEAQ. The V end lost 1 base, the J end lost 2 bases, and 5 bases lay between the germline ends. This CDR3 comprises 13 residues. The CDR3 DNA, read in part, is TGTGCCAGCAGCTTAGATAGCAACACTGAA. Protein product: CASSLDSNTE. The CDR3 as a whole reads CASSLDSNTEAFF. Complete variable domain (other parts from reference TRBV7-8 and TRBJ1-1): GAGVSQSPRYKVAKRGQDVALRCDPISGHVSLFWYQQALGQGPEFLTYFQNEAQLDKSGLPSDRFFAERPEGSVSTLKIQRTQQEDSAVYLCASSLDSNTEAFFGQGTRLTVV.

For this clone: The read terminates 3 residues before the CDR3 end, so the remaining end is supplied by the germline J gene. The chain links TRBV6-4 to TRBJ2-1; 7 bases agree with TRBD2. V was pared by 2 bases and J by 2 bases, with 3 bases of the junction left unmatched. Germline V CDR1 and CDR2: MRHNA, SNTAGT. The CDR3 runs 15 residues. The CDR3: CASSDGLVTYNEQFF. Incomplete CDR3 DNA: TGTGCCAGCAGTGACGGACTAGTGACCTACAATGAG.

In regard to this clone: The read gets to within 3 residues of the CDR3 end, and the germline J gene fills in the rest. The genes are TRBV6-1 and TRBJ2-6; 7 nucleotides align to TRBD1. Germline V gene lookup returns CDR1 MNHNS and CDR2 SASEGT. V shed 4 bases and J 4 bases; nucleotides not matched to a gene: 4. CDR3 length: 15 amino acids. The DNA read from the CDR3 is TGTGCCAGCAGTGGGACAGGTACAGGGGCCAACGTC. Its protein is CASSGTGTGANV. The entire CDR3 is CASSGTGTGANVLTF.